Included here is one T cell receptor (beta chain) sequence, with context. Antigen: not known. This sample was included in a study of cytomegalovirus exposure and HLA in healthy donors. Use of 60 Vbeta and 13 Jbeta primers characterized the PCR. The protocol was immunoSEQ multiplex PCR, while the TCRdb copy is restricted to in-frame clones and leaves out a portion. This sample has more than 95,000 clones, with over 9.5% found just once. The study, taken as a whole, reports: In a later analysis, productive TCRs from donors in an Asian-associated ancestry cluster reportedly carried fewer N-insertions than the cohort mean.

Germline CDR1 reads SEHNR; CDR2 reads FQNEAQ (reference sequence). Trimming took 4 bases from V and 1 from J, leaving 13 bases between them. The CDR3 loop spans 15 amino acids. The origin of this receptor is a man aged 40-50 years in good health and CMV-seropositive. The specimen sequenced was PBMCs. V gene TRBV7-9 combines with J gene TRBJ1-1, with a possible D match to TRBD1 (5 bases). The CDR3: CASSSTGGTNTEAFF. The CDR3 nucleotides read TGTGCCAGCAGCTCCACCGGCGGGACGAACACTGAAGCTTTCTTT.